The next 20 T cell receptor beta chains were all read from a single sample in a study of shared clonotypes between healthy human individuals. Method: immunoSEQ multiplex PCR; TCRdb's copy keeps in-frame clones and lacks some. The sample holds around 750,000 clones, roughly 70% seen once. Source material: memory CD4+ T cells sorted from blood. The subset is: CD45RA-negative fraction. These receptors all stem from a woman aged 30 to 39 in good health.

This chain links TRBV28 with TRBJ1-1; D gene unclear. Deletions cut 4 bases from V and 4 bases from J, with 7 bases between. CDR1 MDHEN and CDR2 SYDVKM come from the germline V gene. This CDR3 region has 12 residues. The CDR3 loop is CASSSEGTEAFF. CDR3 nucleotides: TGTGCCAGCAGTTCCGAGGGCACTGAAGCTTTCTTT.

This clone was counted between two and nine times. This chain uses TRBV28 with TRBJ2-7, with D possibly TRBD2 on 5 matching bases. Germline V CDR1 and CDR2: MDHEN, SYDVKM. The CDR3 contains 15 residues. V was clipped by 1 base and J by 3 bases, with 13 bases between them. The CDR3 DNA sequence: TGTGCCAGCAGTTTATTTGGGGTGAGGGACTACGAGCAGTACTTC. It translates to CASSLFGVRDYEQYF.

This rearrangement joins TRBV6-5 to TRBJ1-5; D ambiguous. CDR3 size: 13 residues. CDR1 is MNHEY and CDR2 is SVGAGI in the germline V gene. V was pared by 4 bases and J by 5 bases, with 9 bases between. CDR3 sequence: CASSSSWDQPQHF. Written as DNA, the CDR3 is TGTGCCAGCAGTTCCTCGTGGGATCAGCCCCAGCATTTT.

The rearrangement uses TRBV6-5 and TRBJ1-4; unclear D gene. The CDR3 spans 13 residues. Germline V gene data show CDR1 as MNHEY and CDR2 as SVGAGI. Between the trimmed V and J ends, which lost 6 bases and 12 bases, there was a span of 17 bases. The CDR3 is CASRRTRAGELFF. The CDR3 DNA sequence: TGTGCCAGCAGACGAACACGGGCGGGAGAACTGTTTTTT.

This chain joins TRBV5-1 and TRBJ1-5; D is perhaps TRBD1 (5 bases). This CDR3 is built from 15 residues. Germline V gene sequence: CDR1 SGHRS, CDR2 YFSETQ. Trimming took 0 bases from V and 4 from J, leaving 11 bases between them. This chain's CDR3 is CASSLGQGLNQPQHF. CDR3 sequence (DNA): TGCGCCAGCAGCTTGGGGCAGGGACTGAATCAGCCCCAGCATTTT.

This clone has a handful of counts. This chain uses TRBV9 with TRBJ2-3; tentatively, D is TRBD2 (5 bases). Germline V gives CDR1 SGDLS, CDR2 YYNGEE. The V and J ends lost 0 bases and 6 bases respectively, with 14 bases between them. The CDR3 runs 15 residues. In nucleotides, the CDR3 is TGTGCCAGCAGCGTAGACCAAACTAGTGCGGATACGCAGTATTTT. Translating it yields CASSVDQTSADTQYF.

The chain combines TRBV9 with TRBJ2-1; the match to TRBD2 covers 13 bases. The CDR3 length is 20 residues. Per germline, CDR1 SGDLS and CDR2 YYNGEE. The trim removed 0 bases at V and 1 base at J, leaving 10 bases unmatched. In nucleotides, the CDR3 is TGTGCCAGCAGCGTAGGGAGACTAGCGGGAGGAGGGCGGTCCTACAATGAGCAGTTCTTC. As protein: CASSVGRLAGGGRSYNEQFF.

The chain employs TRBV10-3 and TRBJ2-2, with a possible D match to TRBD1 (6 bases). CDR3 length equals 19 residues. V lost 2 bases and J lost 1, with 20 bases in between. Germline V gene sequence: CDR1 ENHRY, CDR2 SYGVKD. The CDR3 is CAISEGGQGTRKNTGELFF. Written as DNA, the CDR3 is TGTGCCATCAGTGAGGGGGGTCAGGGGACCCGAAAGAACACCGGGGAGCTGTTTTTT.

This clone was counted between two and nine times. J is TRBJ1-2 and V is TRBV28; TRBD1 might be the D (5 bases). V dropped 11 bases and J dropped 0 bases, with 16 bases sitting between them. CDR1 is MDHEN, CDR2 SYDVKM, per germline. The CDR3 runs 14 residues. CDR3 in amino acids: CASDGGRANYGYTF. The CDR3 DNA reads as TGTGCCTCCGATGGGGGGAGAGCTAACTATGGCTACACCTTC.

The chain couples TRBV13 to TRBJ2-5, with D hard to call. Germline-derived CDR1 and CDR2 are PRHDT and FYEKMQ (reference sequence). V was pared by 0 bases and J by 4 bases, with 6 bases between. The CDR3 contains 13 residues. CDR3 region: CASSLGVVETQYF. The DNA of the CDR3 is TGTGCCAGCAGCTTAGGGGTGGTAGAGACCCAGTACTTC. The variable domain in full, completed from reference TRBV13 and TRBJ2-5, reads AAGVIQSPRHLIKEKRETATLKCYPIPRHDTVYWYQQGPGQDPQFLISFYEKMQSDKGSIPDRFSAQQFSDYHSELNMSSLELGDSALYFCASSLGVVETQYFGPGTRLLVL.

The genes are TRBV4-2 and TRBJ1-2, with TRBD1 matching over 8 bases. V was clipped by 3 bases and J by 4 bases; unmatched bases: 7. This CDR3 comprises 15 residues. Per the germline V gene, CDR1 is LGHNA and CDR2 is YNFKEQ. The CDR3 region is CASSQGQESLYGYTF. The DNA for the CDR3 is TGTGCCAGCAGCCAGGGACAGGAGTCCCTCTATGGCTACACCTTC.

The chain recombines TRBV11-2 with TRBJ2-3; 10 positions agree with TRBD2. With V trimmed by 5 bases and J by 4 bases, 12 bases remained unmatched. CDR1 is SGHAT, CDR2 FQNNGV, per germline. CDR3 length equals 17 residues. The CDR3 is CASSQGASGSLADTQYF. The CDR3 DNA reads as TGTGCCAGCAGCCAGGGGGCTAGCGGGAGTCTGGCAGATACGCAGTATTTT.

The CDR3: CSVRGTTGELFF. Here the CDR3 DNA reads TGCAGCGTTCGCGGGACGACCGGGGAGCTGTTTTTT. The V and J genes are TRBV29-1 and TRBJ2-2, with D maybe TRBD2 (6 bases). The V end was cut by 5 bases, the J end by 5 bases, with 9 bases between. Germline values: CDR1 SQVTM, CDR2 ANQGSEA. The CDR3 runs 12 residues.

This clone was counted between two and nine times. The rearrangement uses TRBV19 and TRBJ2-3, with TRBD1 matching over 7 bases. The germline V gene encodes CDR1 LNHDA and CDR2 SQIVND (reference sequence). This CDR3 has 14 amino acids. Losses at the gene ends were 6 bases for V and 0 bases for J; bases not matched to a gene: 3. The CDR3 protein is CASRKTGSTDTQYF. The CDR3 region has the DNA TGTGCCAGTAGAAAGACAGGGAGCACAGATACGCAGTATTTT.

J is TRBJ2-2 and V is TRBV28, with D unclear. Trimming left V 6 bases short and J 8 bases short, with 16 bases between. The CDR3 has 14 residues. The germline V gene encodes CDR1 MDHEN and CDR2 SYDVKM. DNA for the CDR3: TGTGCCAGCAGACCCCCCGCCCACGGAGGGGAGCTGTTTTTT. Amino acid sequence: CASRPPAHGGELFF.

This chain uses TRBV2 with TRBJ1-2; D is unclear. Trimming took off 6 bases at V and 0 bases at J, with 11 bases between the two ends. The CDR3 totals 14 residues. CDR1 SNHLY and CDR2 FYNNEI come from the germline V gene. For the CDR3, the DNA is TGTGCCAGCAGGGACGGATCAGCTAACTATGGCTACACCTTC. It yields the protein CASRDGSANYGYTF.

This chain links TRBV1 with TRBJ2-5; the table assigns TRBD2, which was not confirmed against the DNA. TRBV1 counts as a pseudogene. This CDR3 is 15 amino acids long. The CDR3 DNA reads TGCACCAGCAGCCTTGGCGGGAGGGCCCTCGAGACCCAGTACTTC. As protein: CTSSLGGRALETQYF.

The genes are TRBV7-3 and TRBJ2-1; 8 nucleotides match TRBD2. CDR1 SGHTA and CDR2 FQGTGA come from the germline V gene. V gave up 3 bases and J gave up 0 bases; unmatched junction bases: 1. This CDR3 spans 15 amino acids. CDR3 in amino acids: CASSLTSVSYNEQFF. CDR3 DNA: TGTGCCAGCAGCTTGACTAGCGTCTCCTACAATGAGCAGTTCTTC.

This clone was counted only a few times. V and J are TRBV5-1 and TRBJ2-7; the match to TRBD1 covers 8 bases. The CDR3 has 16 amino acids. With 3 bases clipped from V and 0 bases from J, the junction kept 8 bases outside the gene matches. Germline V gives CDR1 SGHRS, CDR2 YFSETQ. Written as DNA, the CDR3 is TGCGCCAGCAGCTGGAGGCAGGGGGCGAGCTCCTACGAGCAGTACTTC. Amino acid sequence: CASSWRQGASSYEQYF.

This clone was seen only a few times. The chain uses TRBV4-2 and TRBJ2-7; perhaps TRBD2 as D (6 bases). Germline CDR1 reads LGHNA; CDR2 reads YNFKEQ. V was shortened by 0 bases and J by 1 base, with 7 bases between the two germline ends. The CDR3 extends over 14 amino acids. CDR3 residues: CASSQDAGSYEQYF. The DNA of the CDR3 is TGTGCCAGCAGCCAAGATGCGGGGTCCTACGAGCAGTACTTC.